Each of the 27 T cell receptor beta chains below was sequenced from the same sample in a study of cytomegalovirus exposure and HLA in healthy donors. Researchers ran the PCR with 60 Vbeta and 13 Jbeta primers. Assay: immunoSEQ multiplex PCR; the TCRdb copy retains only in-frame clones and omits some. The sample lists more than 100,000 clones, nearly 80% occurring once. The sequenced sample was PBMCs. All receptors come from a woman aged 30 to 39 in good health and CMV-seropositive.

The V and J genes are TRBV18 and TRBJ1-5; the D gene is possibly TRBD1 (5 bases). This CDR3 has 15 amino acids. The germline V gene encodes CDR1 KGHSH and CDR2 LQKENI. Trimming cost V 2 bases and J 3 bases, with 11 bases left between them. Here the CDR3 DNA reads TGTGCCAGCTCACCATCCCGCAGGGTCAATCAGCCCCAGCATTTT. This sequence encodes CASSPSRRVNQPQHF. The variable domain in full, completed from reference TRBV18 and TRBJ1-5, reads NAGVMQNPRHLVRRRGQEARLRCSPMKGHSHVYWYRQLPEEGLKFMVYLQKENIIDESGMPKERFSAEFPKEGPSILRIQQVVRGDSAAYFCASSPSRRVNQPQHFGDGTRLSIL.

The CDR3 nucleotides read TGTGCCAGCAGCTTACAAGGGGTCCTTAATTATGGCTACACCTTC. Residues: CASSLQGVLNYGYTF. The chain uses TRBV7-2 and TRBJ1-2; possible D gene TRBD1, 5 bases. The CDR3 is 15 residues long. V was shortened by 2 bases and J by 5 bases, with 15 bases between the two germline ends. Germline assignment: CDR1 SGHTA and CDR2 FQGNSA.

Here the CDR3 DNA reads TGTGCCAGCAGTTTGCAAAACAGGGATAATTCACCCCTCCACTTT. This sequence encodes CASSLQNRDNSPLHF. The chain employs TRBV28 and TRBJ1-6; tentatively, D is TRBD1 (6 bases). The CDR3 is 15 amino acids. Deletions cut 3 bases from V and 5 bases from J, with 11 bases between. CDR1 and CDR2 (germline): MDHEN, SYDVKM. The full variable domain, rest sourced from reference TRBV28 and TRBJ1-6, is DVKVTQSSRYLVKRTGEKVFLECVQDMDHENMFWYRQDPGLGLRLIYFSYDVKMKEKGDIPEGYSVSREKKERFSLILESASTNQTSMYLCASSLQNRDNSPLHFGNGTRLTVT.

The chain links TRBV29-1 to TRBJ1-1, with D unclear. V shed 0 bases and J shed 1 base, with 12 bases lying between them. Germline lookup yields CDR1 SQVTM and CDR2 ANQGSEA. This CDR3 region has 15 residues. The CDR3 loop is CSVEDPGRRNTEAFF. CDR3 sequence (DNA): TGCAGCGTTGAAGATCCAGGCAGAAGGAACACTGAAGCTTTCTTT.

The chain carries TRBV6-5 and TRBJ1-5; D is undetermined. The CDR3 runs to 15 residues. Trimming cost V 6 bases and J 1 base, with 13 bases left between them. The V gene's germline CDR1 is MNHEY and CDR2 SVGAGI. The CDR3 is CASSTGLVSNQPQHF. CDR3 DNA sequence: TGTGCCAGCAGCACCGGACTCGTGAGCAATCAGCCCCAGCATTTT.

This clone was recorded a few times. V gene TRBV19 combines with J gene TRBJ2-5, with TRBD1 matching over 8 bases. V lost 9 bases, J lost 4 bases, and 7 bases stayed unmatched. The germline V gene has CDR1 LNHDA and CDR2 SQIVND (reference sequence). CDR3 length: 13 amino acids. The CDR3 DNA reads as TGTGCCAGCTCCAGGGGGCGCGGAGAGACCCAGTACTTC. Protein product: CASSRGRGETQYF.

V usage is TRBV5-1 and J usage is TRBJ1-3, with D uncertain. V dropped 4 bases and J dropped 1 base, with 6 bases sitting between them. The CDR3 totals 13 residues. The germline gives CDR1 SGHRS, CDR2 YFSETQ. The CDR3 DNA reads TGCGCCAGCAGCCCCCTTTCTGGAAACACCATATATTTT. This sequence encodes CASSPLSGNTIYF.

The rearrangement uses TRBV7-2 and TRBJ2-7, with 7 bases fitting TRBD1. J was trimmed by 7 bases and V by 5 bases; bases with no gene match: 11. CDR1 and CDR2 from the germline V gene are SGHTA and FQGNSA. CDR3 size: 14 residues. The CDR3 sequence: CASSQRQGPSEQYF. CDR3 nucleotide sequence: TGTGCCAGCAGCCAGAGACAGGGACCGAGTGAGCAGTACTTC.

This chain joins TRBV4-3 and TRBJ1-1; 8 nucleotides align to TRBD1. This CDR3 has 16 residues. The junction had 7 bases not matched to a gene; V was cut back by 0 bases and J by 4 bases. The germline V gene has CDR1 LGHNA and CDR2 YSLEER. The CDR3 DNA reads as TGCGCCAGCAGCCAAGAGGCAGGGGGCTTGGTCACTGAAGCTTTCTTT. Translating gives CASSQEAGGLVTEAFF.

The chain couples TRBV4-3 to TRBJ1-2; D may be TRBD1 (5 bases). The CDR3 covers 13 residues. Trimming shortened V by 0 bases and J by 7 bases, and 9 bases separated the two germline ends. Germline V gives CDR1 LGHNA, CDR2 YSLEER. The DNA of the CDR3 is TGCGCCAGCAGCCAAGATTTAAGGGGTGGCTACACCTTC. Its protein product is CASSQDLRGGYTF.

The chain uses TRBV2 and TRBJ1-1; 11 nucleotides line up with TRBD1. V dropped 7 bases and J dropped 2; count of bases not matched to a gene: 9. CDR1 SNHLY and CDR2 FYNNEI come from the germline V gene. This CDR3 region has 16 residues. The CDR3 DNA is TGTGCCAGCACTCTAAGGGACAGGGGGGTTAACACTGAAGCTTTCTTT. This encodes CASTLRDRGVNTEAFF. The entire variable domain, with the rest obtained from reference TRBV2 and TRBJ1-1, is as follows: EPEVTQTPSHQVTQMGQEVILRCVPISNHLYFYWYRQILGQKVEFLVSFYNNEISEKSEIFDDQFSVERPDGSNFTLKIRSTKLEDSAMYFCASTLRDRGVNTEAFFGQGTRLTVV.

This clone was seen only once. The chain links TRBV30 to TRBJ2-5; D is possibly TRBD2 (6 bases). V was pared by 5 bases and J by 3 bases, with 22 bases between. The CDR3 covers 16 residues. Germline CDR1 GTSNPN, CDR2 SVGIG (reference sequence). The CDR3 region is CAWSDLSFGGKETQYF. In DNA, the CDR3 is TGTGCCTGGTCGGACCTATCTTTTGGGGGGAAAGAGACCCAGTACTTC.

The chain carries TRBV7-9 and TRBJ2-7; the match to TRBD2 covers 7 bases. Germline values: CDR1 SEHNR, CDR2 FQNEAQ (reference sequence). The CDR3 loop spans 16 amino acids. V shed 0 bases and J 2 bases; nucleotides not matched to a gene: 7. In DNA form, the CDR3 reads TGTGCCAGCAGCTTAGCACCCGGGAGGTCCCCCTACGAGCAGTACTTC. Residues: CASSLAPGRSPYEQYF.

The CDR3 loop reads CASSLATSGGYEQYF. CDR3 sequence (DNA): TGTGCCAGCAGCTTAGCTACTAGCGGGGGTTACGAGCAGTACTTC. The V and J genes are TRBV7-9 and TRBJ2-7; 11 bases map to TRBD2. The germline V gene encodes CDR1 SEHNR and CDR2 FQNEAQ (reference sequence). This CDR3 contains 15 residues. The V gene end was trimmed by 0 bases and the J gene end by 4 bases; junction bases not matched to a gene: 2.

The J gene is TRBJ1-4, the V gene TRBV5-1, with 7 bases fitting TRBD1. The CDR3 has 14 residues. CDR1 and CDR2 (germline): SGHRS, YFSETQ. Trimming at V came to 5 bases and at J to 3 bases, leaving 4 bases not matched to a gene. The DNA for the CDR3 is TGCGCCAGCAGATCAGGGGGAGCTAATGAAAAACTGTTTTTT. Encoded protein: CASRSGGANEKLFF.

The rearrangement joins TRBV4-1 to TRBJ1-5, with 12 bases that match TRBD1. The germline gives CDR1 MGHRA, CDR2 YSYEKL. This CDR3 has 18 residues. V lost 0 bases and J lost 7; bases outside the gene matches: 10. The CDR3 DNA reads TGCGCCAGCAGCCAAGAAAGCGGGACAGGGGGCGCTTACCAGCCCCAGCATTTT. Protein product: CASSQESGTGGAYQPQHF.

This chain uses TRBV9 with TRBJ2-7; 11 nucleotides line up with TRBD2. After removal of 4 bases from V and 7 bases from J, the junction contained 10 bases not matched to a gene. The CDR3 has 15 residues. The V gene's germline CDR1 is SGDLS and CDR2 YYNGEE. The CDR3 reads CASSYSGASGGEQYF. The CDR3 DNA reads as TGTGCCAGCAGCTACAGTGGCGCTAGCGGGGGGGAGCAGTACTTC.

This sequence joins TRBV18 and TRBJ1-6; 8 bases agree with TRBD1. The length of the CDR3 is 18 residues. The germline CDR1 and CDR2 sequences are KGHSH and LQKENI. The trim removed 1 base at V and 5 bases at J, leaving 10 bases unmatched. CDR3 loop: CASSPLNAGQENNSPLHF. The CDR3 coding sequence is TGTGCCAGCTCACCACTGAACGCGGGACAGGAGAATAATTCACCCCTCCACTTT. Full variable domain (missing parts from reference TRBV18 and TRBJ1-6): NAGVMQNPRHLVRRRGQEARLRCSPMKGHSHVYWYRQLPEEGLKFMVYLQKENIIDESGMPKERFSAEFPKEGPSILRIQQVVRGDSAAYFCASSPLNAGQENNSPLHFGNGTRLTVT.

This chain connects TRBV28 to TRBJ2-7; 7 bases line up with TRBD1. The CDR3 is 14 residues long. Germline assignment: CDR1 MDHEN and CDR2 SYDVKM. V lost 7 bases and J lost 2; bases outside the gene matches: 8. CDR3 nucleotide sequence: TGTGCCAGCATCGCGACAGGGCCTCCCTACGAGCAGTACTTC. Its protein product is CASIATGPPYEQYF.

V is TRBV5-1 and J is TRBJ2-1; 7 bases are shared with TRBD1. CDR3 length: 15 amino acids. The V gene's germline CDR1 is SGHRS and CDR2 YFSETQ. V lost 4 bases to trimming and J lost 3 bases; unmatched junction nucleotides: 7. The CDR3 DNA follows: TGCGCCAGCAGCCCGTGGACAGGCAACTACAATGAGCAGTTCTTC. Its translation: CASSPWTGNYNEQFF.

The chain recombines TRBV13 with TRBJ2-7, with 13 positions matching TRBD2. Trimming cost V 2 bases and J 4 bases; bases outside gene matches: 5. Germline-derived CDR1 and CDR2 are PRHDT and FYEKMQ (reference sequence). This CDR3 spans 16 amino acids. CDR3 nucleotides: TGTGCCAGCAGCTTACGACTAGCGGGGGGCAGGTACGAGCAGTACTTC. Translated, it gives CASSLRLAGGRYEQYF. Drawing the rest from reference TRBV13 and TRBJ2-7, the complete variable domain is AAGVIQSPRHLIKEKRETATLKCYPIPRHDTVYWYQQGPGQDPQFLISFYEKMQSDKGSIPDRFSAQQFSDYHSELNMSSLELGDSALYFCASSLRLAGGRYEQYFGPGTRLTVT.

This clone was seen a few times. Compared with germline, one end of the junction differs, possibly owing to a read error. The chain is built from TRBV7-9 and TRBJ2-7; TRBD2 is a possible D gene (6 bases). CDR1 and CDR2 from the germline V gene are SEHNR and FQNEAQ (reference sequence). The CDR3 loop spans 15 amino acids. The CDR3 here is CSSSLGRGRSYEQYF. The CDR3 coding sequence is TGTTCCAGCAGCCTGGGCCGGGGGAGATCCTACGAGCAGTACTTC.

The chain employs TRBV4-3 and TRBJ1-2; D possibly corresponds to TRBD1 (6 bases). Between the trimmed V and J ends, which lost 0 bases and 6 bases, there was a span of 14 bases. The germline V gene has CDR1 LGHNA and CDR2 YSLEER. The CDR3 runs 15 residues. The CDR3 nucleotides read TGCGCCAGCAGCCAAGATGGGGGGGGCTCGAATGGCTACACCTTC. Protein product: CASSQDGGGSNGYTF.

The CDR3 sequence: CASSFTAGWDSPLHF. CDR3 DNA sequence: TGCGCCAGCAGCTTCACTGCGGGATGGGATTCACCCCTCCACTTT. The V gene is TRBV5-1, the J gene TRBJ1-6; D is uncertain. The V gene lost 2 bases and the J gene lost 8 bases, with 14 bases spanning the gap. This CDR3 region has 15 residues. Germline CDR1 and CDR2: SGHRS and YFSETQ. Variable domain in full (rest from reference TRBV5-1 and TRBJ1-6): KAGVTQTPRYLIKTRGQQVTLSCSPISGHRSVSWYQQTPGQGLQFLFEYFSETQRNKGNFPGRFSGRQFSNSRSEMNVSTLELGDSALYLCASSFTAGWDSPLHFGNGTRLTVT.

This chain connects TRBV5-6 to TRBJ2-2; 8 bases align to TRBD2. Germline CDR1 and CDR2: SGHDT and YYEEEE. The CDR3 totals 15 residues. V lost 3 bases, J lost 5 bases, and 6 bases stayed unmatched. The CDR3 spells CASSYGTRGTGELFF. The DNA of the CDR3 is TGTGCCAGCAGCTACGGGACTAGGGGGACCGGGGAGCTGTTTTTT.

This chain joins TRBV30 and TRBJ1-1, with a weak D call TRBD1 (6 bases). The V end was cut by 0 bases, the J end by 5 bases, with 25 bases between. The CDR3 is 18 amino acids. Germline CDR1 reads GTSNPN; CDR2 reads SVGIG (reference sequence). This CDR3 is CAWSVSPDSQTLGTEAFF. The CDR3 bases are TGTGCCTGGAGTGTATCCCCGGACAGCCAAACCTTGGGGACTGAAGCTTTCTTT.

V usage is TRBV6-4 and J usage is TRBJ2-7, with D possibly TRBD2 on 7 matching bases. V was pared by 4 bases and J by 2 bases, with 18 bases between. Germline assignment: CDR1 MRHNA and CDR2 SNTAGT. The CDR3 sequence is 16 residues long. The CDR3 nucleotides are TGTGCCAGCAGTGCCTTCCGCGGGGGCACACCCTACGAGCAGTACTTC. This sequence encodes CASSAFRGGTPYEQYF.